The TCR beta chain described here comes from a study of cytomegalovirus exposure and HLA in healthy donors (dated 2017 in TCRdb). For the wider study: According to an earlier analysis of 450 to 650 of the donors, 150 million to 200 million T cells yielded 117 million unique TCR beta sequences and 250 to 350 Gb of sequence data. An earlier analysis of 587 of the donors used high-throughput TCR beta sequencing to judge whether each TCR beta V gene segment behaved as functional or pseudogenic. The aim of the study was to test whether cataloging public T cell receptors could identify signatures of past pathogen exposure. Roughly 300 gigabases of sequencing data and some 85 million unique TCR sequences were included in an early release covering 550 to 650 HLA-typed donors. Typing coverage varied by locus: roughly 629-630 donors for A, B, C, DRB1 and DQB1; roughly 520 for DQA1; more than 600 for DPA1; approximately 490 for DPB1. Five DR-DQ haplotypes were treated as single units for association and clustering because of strong linkage in the cohort. Of the roughly 400 genotyped donors, approximately 83% fell in the genetic ancestry cluster associated with self-reported Caucasian donors. HLA typing included class I and class II loci at four-digit resolution. Along with the roughly 700-subject first cohort, a separate validation cohort of 120 different subjects was used. All discovery cohort repertoires had been generated on a single sequencing platform. The study profiled the T cell repertoires of 666 subjects by immunosequencing and related them to cytomegalovirus serostatus. A later genetic analysis took genome-wide SNP genotypes for about 55% of the roughly 670 donors and used that subset as a discovery cohort. Donor age, sex, ethnicity and CMV serostatus were collected together with the repertoire data. In the later analysis, no new phenotypic data were used to find candidate immune exposures; instead, reliance was placed on TCR beta sequences and their occurrence across donors. To predict cytomegalovirus infection status, the study combined high-throughput TCR immunosequencing, statistical association of individual TCRs with disease status, and machine learning. In a later analysis, previously published TCR beta repertoires from several hundred donors were re-analyzed and high-resolution HLA genotyping was added so that TCR occurrence patterns could be studied. On average, roughly 240,000 unique TCR beta nucleotide sequences were sequenced per donor among some 420 genotyped donors of the cohort, with about 19% of those sequences being non-productive. Broader findings and caveats from the paper: In vitro tests confirmed that a few of the cytomegalovirus-associated TCR beta chains recognize cytomegalovirus antigens. The authors suggested that the approach could potentially be generalized to other disease states and immunological phenotypes. Because HLA typing was unavailable for some donors at each locus, only the typed subset was used in association tests. A cluster of highly shared sequence variants was judged likely to be a technical artifact of the sequencing pipeline. A later analysis associated about 17,000 TCR beta sequences with specific HLA alleles at a false discovery rate of 0.05. A later analysis reported that several top co-occurrence clusters appeared linked to parvovirus B19, influenza, CMV and Epstein-Barr virus. In a later analysis, the rate of TCR association differed among HLA loci, with DRB1 alleles having the most associated TCRs and HLA-C alleles having the fewest. An association between a missense DCLRE1C variant and V-gene and J-gene trimming of TCR beta chains was found in a later genetic analysis and replicated in an independent cohort. Linkage disequilibrium might explain the correlated functional status among segregating V segments, but an unknown experimental factor could not be ruled out. The earlier analysis of a few hundred of the donors excluded seventeen rarely observed V segments, including chromosome 9 orphons, because counts were too low. In this cohort, only TCR beta chains were sequenced, and detectable features were limited by the absence of alpha or paired-chain data. Some IMGT-functional V segments, including TRBV6-2 and TRBV6-3, could not be distinguished by the 87-base-pair reads and were therefore excluded. A later genetic analysis reported fewer N-insertions in productive TCRs among donors in an Asian-associated ancestry cluster than the roughly 700-donor mean. A later analysis found that most CMV-associated TCR beta chains appeared HLA-restricted, with HLA associations seemingly driven largely by CMV exposure. Broadly in line with IMGT annotations, most TCR beta V segments showed up in productive rearrangements about 87% or about 30% of the time in an earlier analysis of a few hundred of the donors. A further reported finding was that TCR beta sequences accurately predicted the HLA-A and HLA-B alleles for most subjects in the first cohort. When HLA alleles, especially DR and DQ, strongly co-occurred, TCR associations were difficult to assign to individual alleles. The study gave a list of 150 to 200 TCR beta chains associated with cytomegalovirus. In a later analysis, HLA-associated TCR beta chains were found to be more clonally expanded and to have lower generation probabilities than equally common non-associated chains. Most TCR sequences were observed very rarely across donors, whereas some public TCRs were present in many individuals. The presence/absence analyses assumed that sequencing depth was roughly uniform across donors, and that assumption may not be true. Cytomegalovirus status was reported to be diagnosed by the classifier with high specificity and sensitivity in both the original and validation cohorts. The only immune exposure information available for the cohort was CMV serostatus.

V gives up 2 bases and J gives up 6 bases, and the segment between their germline ends measures 10 bases. The CDR3 covers 13 residues, taking in both the cysteine and the phenylalanine. The sequence is cut down to CDR3 DNA, 39 bases in frame from base 1. The germline V gene sets CDR1 to SNHLY and CDR2 to FYNNEI. The method was the immunoSEQ multiplex PCR assay. A mixture of 60 forward primers for TCR Vbeta segments and 13 reverse primers for TCR Jbeta segments was used in the multiplex PCR. The CDR3 region of rearranged TCR beta genes was amplified from genomic DNA with a multiplex PCR assay. Amplified TCR beta libraries were sequenced as 87-base-pair reads on the Illumina HiSeq System. As for the authors' bioinformatics: In a later analysis, tens of millions of unique TCR beta chains were counted across the roughly 670 repertoires, and roughly 10 million of these chains were shared by at least two donors. To remove PCR and sequencing errors, raw reads were error-corrected and collapsed into unique sequences using a nearest-neighbor algorithm that merged closely related sequences. To assign V, D and J gene segments, CDR3 sequences were aligned to IMGT reference sequences. Each retained sequence needed at least a six-nucleotide match to both a V gene segment and a J gene segment. A rearrangement was called productive if the CDR3 had no stop codons and remained in frame with V and J, and every other rearrangement was called non-productive. Following IMGT convention, CDR3 was defined as the stretch from the second conserved V-encoded cysteine up to the conserved J-encoded phenylalanine. The earlier analysis of some 540 of the donors excluded any sequence lacking an unambiguous match to a single V gene segment. An earlier analysis of 587 of the donors classified V segments as functional when productive rearrangements were above 56.7% and as segregating when the standard deviation between donors was above 5%. A statistical classification framework was built to diagnose cytomegalovirus status from the catalog of TCR beta chain sequences. V and J gene assignment, in a later analysis, came from comparing TCR nucleotide sequences with IMGT/GENE-DB human TR gene sequences. Using the TCRdist pipeline, a later analysis assigned CDR3 sequences along with most-parsimonious VDJ recombination scenarios. In a later analysis, each TCR beta chain was defined by its CDR3 amino acid sequence together with its V-gene family, and reads without a unique V-gene family were excluded. A later analysis removed several hundred highly shared, low-generation-probability nucleotide sequences to deal with suspected cross-contamination and a sequencing artifact. In a later analysis, a clonal expansion index was calculated for each public chain from normalized within-repertoire ranks of inferred template counts. Generation probabilities in a later analysis came from a VDJ recombination model fitted to out-of-frame rearrangements, and those results were checked against IGoR. In a later analysis, TCR-TCR, TCR-HLA and TCR-CMV co-occurrence was scored with hypergeometric tests, and a repertoire-size bias correction was applied to TCR pairs. In a later analysis, false discovery rates were estimated by permuting HLA or CMV assignments 20 times. In a later analysis, co-occurring TCRs were grouped using DBSCAN, with TCRdist sequence similarity added in when clustering inside HLA-allele-positive subsets. Repertoires with fewer than 30,000 or more than 120,000 public chains, plus five repertoires with anomalous nucleotide sharing, were excluded from co-occurrence clustering. TCRdb took this table from immuneACCESS and kept in-frame rearrangements with V and J called. Such tables lack part of the clones; where checked against another copy, unresolved V genes explain under half of the gap, and the rest is unexplained. V and J calls and clone size follow that table, whereas D and trimming were derived from the DNA. The table for this sample records 150,000 or so clones. About 2% of the sample lies in the top ten.

Details on this clone: The clone's antigen remains unknown.

The cohort consisted of fewer than 700 healthy bone marrow donors. Cohort members were all nominally healthy when sampled, although unrecorded immune exposures were likely present. The donor tested CMV seronegative and was one of the 352 seronegative cohort members. A peripheral blood sample was collected from each donor, and TCR beta sequencing was performed on peripheral blood mononuclear cells. The Qiagen DNeasy Blood Extraction Kit was used to extract genomic DNA from the blood cell samples. The sequencing sample was made of PBMCs. Recombination connected TRBV2 to TRBJ1-2; no D segment can be confidently identified. The sequence was collected from a man aged 25-45 years in good health and CMV-seronegative. The base sequence is TGTGCCAGCAGTGAAAGACAATTTGATGGCTACACCTTC. This yields the protein CASSERQFDGYTF.